These T cell receptor beta chains were read from a single sample in a study of T cells in Graves' hyperthyroidism and ophthalmopathy. TCRdb re-called the multiplex PCR reads through MiXCR, storing one row per CDR3 protein. The sample holds approximately 600,000 distinct CDR3 sequences; around 16% are singletons and the top ten take 3% to 4.5%. Sequenced sample: blood. Source of these receptors: a woman aged 25 to 39 with Graves' hyperthyroidism. CDR3s include the opening cysteine and the closing phenylalanine or tryptophan. D genes are given only for firm matches. Rows may omit the clone size; those that give it use once, few, many or a size class.

V	J	D	size	DNA	CDR3
TRBV7-2	TRBJ2-3	TRBD1	few	TGTGCCAGCAGCTTAAGCCGGGACAGGGGTGGAGATACGCAGTATTTT	CASSLSRDRGGDTQYF
TRBV18	TRBJ2-7	-	-	TGTGCCAGCTCACTAGAGGGAAGGCTCGAGCAGCACTTC	CASSLEGRLEQHF
TRBV12-3/TRBV12-4	TRBJ1-5	TRBD1	few	TGTGCCAGCAGGCCTACAGGGGATCCCAATCAGCCCCAGCATTTT	CASRPTGDPNQPQHF
TRBV20-1	TRBJ1-2	TRBD1	many	TGCAGTGCTAGTTCCCCGACAGGGGCTAACTATGGCTACACCTTC	CSASSPTGANYGYTF
TRBV24-1	TRBJ1-5	-	few	TGTGCCACCAGTGAGGCCGGGACGCGCAATCAGCCCCAGCATTTT	CATSEAGTRNQPQHF
TRBV2	TRBJ1-4	TRBD1	-	TGTGCCAGCAGTCAGACAGGGCATCGGGAAAAACTGTTTTTT	CASSQTGHREKLFF
TRBV28	TRBJ2-4	TRBD2	many	TGTGCCAGCAGCAAACTAGCGGGAGAAGTCAAAAACATTCAGTACTTC	CASSKLAGEVKNIQYF
TRBV20-1	TRBJ1-6	-	-	TGCAGTGCTAGCGAAAATGGTGGCGTCTCCAATTCACCCCTCCACTTT	CSASENGGVSNSPLHF
TRBV7-2	TRBJ2-7	-	many	TGTGCCAGCAGCCCCTCGTCCGAGCAGTACTTC	CASSPSSEQYF
TRBV9	TRBJ2-3	TRBD2	many	TGTGCCAGCAGCGTCGGACTAGCGGACACAGATACGCAGTATTTT	CASSVGLADTDTQYF
TRBV11-1	TRBJ2-7	-	few	TGTGCCAGCAGCTTAGCGCGGACAGTCTACGAGCAGTACTTC	CASSLARTVYEQYF
TRBV28	TRBJ1-2	-	many	TGTGCCAGCAGTTTCTCCAGGCTCCGGTATGGCTACACCTTC	CASSFSRLRYGYTF
TRBV29-1	TRBJ2-7	-	-	TGCGGCTTTAGCGGACCTTCCTACGAGCAGTACTTC	CGFSGPSYEQYF
TRBV7-2	TRBJ2-3	TRBD2	-	TGTGCCAGCAGAGTTAGCGGGGGGCGGGGGGATACGCAGTATTTT	CASRVSGGRGDTQYF
TRBV9	TRBJ2-7	-	-	TGTGCCAGCAGCGTCGGGCAGCGCTACGAGCAGTACTTC	CASSVGQRYEQYF
TRBV19	TRBJ1-1	TRBD1	-	TGTGCCAGTAGTGCGACAGGGTGGGAAGCTTTCTTT	CASSATGWEAFF
TRBV5-4	TRBJ2-3	-	-	TGTGCCAGCAGCCCTACTGGGGGGACAGTCAGCACAGATACGCAGTATTTT	CASSPTGGTVSTDTQYF
TRBV30	TRBJ2-7	-	many	TGTGCCTGGGGGGAGGGGGCGCAGTACTTC	CAWGEGAQYF
TRBV20-1	TRBJ2-4	-	few	TGCAGTGCTACGATAATGGACATTCAGTACTTC	CSATIMDIQYF
TRBV5-1	TRBJ1-1	-	few	TGCGCCAACAGCTTTACCCAGGGCACTGAAGCTTTCTTT	CANSFTQGTEAFF
TRBV11-2	TRBJ1-2	-	many	TGTGCCAGCAGCCCACAGGGAATGGGTGGCTACACCTTC	CASSPQGMGGYTF
TRBV19	TRBJ1-5	-	-	TGTGCCAGTAAAGGGGCCAGGGGCAATCAGCCCCAGCATTTT	CASKGARGNQPQHF
TRBV28	TRBJ2-7	TRBD1	-	TGTGCCAGCAGGCGCGGCAGGGGGTCAGGCGAGCAGTACTTC	CASRRGRGSGEQYF
TRBV19	TRBJ2-4	TRBD1	-	TGTGCCAGTAGTATGCGCCGGACAGGGGTCGTGGGTGGCAAAAACATTCAGTACTTC	CASSMRRTGVVGGKNIQYF
TRBV10-3	TRBJ2-7	-	many	TGTGCCATCGGGGCGCGGGCTGCCTACGAGCAGTACTTC	CAIGARAAYEQYF
TRBV10-3	TRBJ2-4	-	few	TGTGCCATCAGTGACGGTTTAGCCAAAAACATTCAGTACTTC	CAISDGLAKNIQYF
TRBV24-1	TRBJ2-1	-	few	TGTGCCACCAGTGAAGGCGGGGCCGGGGATGGGGTTGAGCAGTTCTTC	CATSEGGAGDGVEQFF
TRBV28	TRBJ1-2	-	many	TGTGCCAGCAGTTTCCGGGGTAACTATGGCTACACCTTC	CASSFRGNYGYTF
TRBV7-6	TRBJ2-6	-	few	TGTGCCAGCAGCCCGGGTGGAGGGGGAAGCTCTGGGGCCAACGTCCTGACTTTC	CASSPGGGGSSGANVLTF
TRBV30	TRBJ1-1	-	many	TGTGCCTGCAGAACAGGGAGTGGTAATGAAGCTTTCTTT	CACRTGSGNEAFF
TRBV18	TRBJ1-2	-	few	TGTGCCAGCTCACCATCCCCAGGGCGGGACTATGGAGGCTACACCTTC	CASSPSPGRDYGGYTF
TRBV5-1	TRBJ2-7	-	many	TGCGCCAGCAGCTTGGAATCTGGCAGCTACGAGCAGTACTTC	CASSLESGSYEQYF
TRBV4-1	TRBJ2-2	-	few	TGCGCCAGCAGTCGAATTTCCCAGGCTGGGGCCGGGGAGCTGTTTTTT	CASSRISQAGAGELFF
TRBV2	TRBJ2-1	-	many	TGTGCCAGCAGGGCCTCGGGGGCAAACAATGAGCAGTTCTTC	CASRASGANNEQFF
TRBV18	TRBJ2-6	-	many	TGTGCCAGCTCACCACCCAACTCTGGGGCCAACGTCCTGACTTTC	CASSPPNSGANVLTF
TRBV6-1	TRBJ2-3	-	few	TGTGCCAGCCGTTTGGTGGGAGGAACAGATACGCAGTATTTT	CASRLVGGTDTQYF
TRBV6-1	TRBJ2-7	-	few	TGTGCCAGCAGCCGGGACCCCCGATACGAGCAGTACTTC	CASSRDPRYEQYF
TRBV20-1	TRBJ1-2	-	few	TGCAGTGCTCGCTCCGGGCCTTCATTAACCTATGGCTACACCTTC	CSARSGPSLTYGYTF
TRBV7-9	TRBJ1-1	-	once	TGTGCCAGCAGCCCCAAAGGCGGTTACACTGAAGCTTTCTTT	CASSPKGGYTEAFF
TRBV5-5	TRBJ2-1	-	many	TGTGCCAGCAGCTTGGAGGCGTGGCAGAGCTCCTACAATGAGCAGTTCTTC	CASSLEAWQSSYNEQFF
TRBV6-1	TRBJ1-4	-	few	TGTGCCAGCAGCTCGGACCTCCCCCCGGAGGAAAAACTGTTTTTT	CASSSDLPPEEKLFF
TRBV6-5	TRBJ2-3	TRBD2	-	TGTGCCAGCAGTTACTCGACTAGCGGGATAATGAATACGCAGTATTTT	CASSYSTSGIMNTQYF
TRBV6-1	TRBJ2-7	TRBD1	many	TGTGCCAGCAGTGAAATAACAGCTCTCAGTGGACAGGATCCGCCCACCTACGAGCAGTACTTC	CASSEITALSGQDPPTYEQYF
TRBV7-2	TRBJ2-7	TRBD2	few	TGTGCCAGCAGCTTAAGCGGGGGGGACGAGCAGTACTTC	CASSLSGGDEQYF
TRBV27	TRBJ1-5	-	few	TGTGCCAGCAGACAGGGAAGGTTTCAGCCCCAGCATTTT	CASRQGRFQPQHF
TRBV7-2	TRBJ2-1	-	many	TGTGCCATCCTCGACAGGTTGGATTACAATGAGCAGTTCTTC	CAILDRLDYNEQFF
TRBV6-1	TRBJ2-1	-	many	TGTGCCAGCAGTGACGAGCCGGGACTCCCCGCGGATGAGCAGTTCTTC	CASSDEPGLPADEQFF
TRBV20-1	TRBJ1-5	TRBD1	-	TGCAGTGCTACGGACAGGGGTGTTCAGCCCCAGCATTTT	CSATDRGVQPQHF
TRBV3-1	TRBJ2-2	-	many	TGTGCCAGCAGCCAAAGGACGACCGGGGAGCTGTTTTTT	CASSQRTTGELFF
TRBV7-8	TRBJ2-2	TRBD2	once	TGTGCCAGCAGACCAAGCCGACTAGCGGGAGGGACCTGGGTCGGGGAGCTGTTTTTT	CASRPSRLAGGTWVGELFF
TRBV7-9	TRBJ2-7	TRBD2	many	TGTGCCAGCAGCACTCCGTCGGGACTAGCGGCTTACGAGCAGTACTTC	CASSTPSGLAAYEQYF
TRBV19	TRBJ2-1	-	few	TGTGCCACCAGACCAGCCTCCTACAATGAGCAGTTCTTC	CATRPASYNEQFF
TRBV12-3/TRBV12-4	TRBJ2-1	TRBD2	many	TGTGCCAGCAGTTTTCTTGGGGGAGGGCCTAATGAGCAGTTCTTC	CASSFLGGGPNEQFF
TRBV29-1	TRBJ1-2	-	many	TGCAGCGTTGGGACAGAGGGAACCTTC	CSVGTEGTF